The 3 T cell receptor beta chains below all came from one sample that was sequenced in a study of blood T cell repertoires in COVID-19 (dated by TCRdb to 2018 to 2021). The library was prepared using the immunoSEQ multiplex PCR assay. Entries here come from immuneACCESS through TCRdb and include only in-frame sequences with V and J called. Some clones fail to appear in such tables; in the studies checked, an unresolved V gene covers under half of the shortfall, and the cause of the remainder is unknown. This sample lists some 350,000 clones; about 90% were detected once. The top ten constitute 5% of the sample. The sequencing input was PBMCs or T cells enriched from blood (not recorded which). The receptors shown here come from a man aged 25 to 40 who had recovered from COVID-19.

This chain connects TRBV5-4 to TRBJ2-5, with 7 bases that match TRBD1. CDR3 size: 15 residues. Germline loops: CDR1 SGHNT, CDR2 YYREEE (reference sequence). Trimming cost V 6 bases and J 3 bases; bases outside gene matches: 11. Here the CDR3 reads CASTASRGTEETQYF. The CDR3 bases are TGTGCCAGCACCGCCTCTAGGGGGACAGAAGAGACCCAGTACTTC.

This chain's CDR3 is CASSFPLGAQETQYF. Here the CDR3 DNA reads TGTGCCAGCAGCTTCCCACTGGGGGCCCAAGAGACCCAGTACTTC. The V and J genes are TRBV7-8 and TRBJ2-5; the D gene is possibly TRBD1 (6 bases). Trimming removed 3 bases at V and 1 base at J, with 12 bases between. Per the germline V gene, CDR1 is SGHVS and CDR2 is FQNEAQ. There are 15 residues in the CDR3.

The chain uses TRBV25-1 and TRBJ2-5; 10 bases fit TRBD1. Germline V lookup: CDR1 MGHDK, CDR2 SYGVNS. The length of the CDR3 is 15 residues. Trimming cost V 6 bases and J 1 base; bases outside gene matches: 5. The CDR3 DNA sequence: TGTGCCAGCAGCAACCGGGACAGGGGCCAAGAGACCCAGTACTTC. This sequence encodes CASSNRDRGQETQYF. Combining the CDR3 with reference TRBV25-1 and TRBJ2-5 gives the whole variable domain EADIYQTPRYLVIGTGKKITLECSQTMGHDKMYWYQQDPGMELHLIHYSYGVNSTEKGDLSSESTVSRIRTEHFPLTLESARPSHTSQYLCASSNRDRGQETQYFGPGTRLLVL.